This TCR beta chain was identified in a study of CD8+ T cells in alopecia areata. Once RNA had been extracted, it was reverse transcribed into cDNA to act as the sequencing template. Assay: immunoSEQ multiplex PCR; the TCRdb copy retains only in-frame clones and omits some. This repertoire shows over 200,000 clones, 50% to 60% found once; its top ten account for approximately 0.45%. The sample here was CD4+ T cells sorted from blood, taken at week 0. The clonotype originates from a human donor with alopecia areata.

The CDR3 region is CASRFPGTRGLEQYF. DNA for the CDR3: TGTGCCAGCAGATTCCCCGGGACCAGAGGCCTCGAGCAGTACTTC. The chain uses TRBV28 and TRBJ2-7, with D perhaps being TRBD1 or TRBD2 (5 bases each). Looked up from germline, CDR1 is MDHEN and CDR2 is SYDVKM. The V end lost 6 bases, the J end lost 6 bases, and 21 bases lay between the germline ends. The CDR3 loop spans 15 amino acids.